These T cell receptor beta chains were read from a single sample in a study of radiotherapy plus CTLA-4 blockade in lung cancer. Only in-frame clones appear in the TCRdb table, and some are missing; sequencing was by immunoSEQ multiplex PCR. The sample shows around 80,000 clones, around 80% of them seen only once. The source material was peripheral blood, sampled from a patient treated with radiotherapy plus ipilimumab. The receptors were gathered from a human donor with non-small cell lung cancer who had stable disease on radiotherapy plus ipilimumab. Each CDR3 is given with its conserved first and last residue. The D gene is left open where the match is weak. Where a row states a size, it is once, few, many or the class of an expanded clone; other rows omit it.

V gene	D gene	J gene	clone size	CDR3 DNA	CDR3 protein
TRBV9	TRBD1	TRBJ2-4	.	TGTGCCAGCAGCCCCCGACAGGGGGCGGAATCCAAAAACATTCAGTACTTC	CASSPRQGAESKNIQYF
TRBV27	.	TRBJ2-7	.	TGTGCCAGCAGTTTGGGATTTCGTACCAGCGAGCAGTACTTC	CASSLGFRTSEQYF
TRBV2	.	TRBJ1-6	.	.	CASILETGVNSPLHF
TRBV12-5	TRBD2	TRBJ2-1	once	TGTGCTAGTGGTCGGGGGGGCCAGGATGAGCAGTTCTTC	CASGRGGQDEQFF
TRBV4-1	.	TRBJ2-3	.	TGCGCCAGCAGCCAAGATCGCGGAGACGTATACACAGATACGCAGTATTTT	CASSQDRGDVYTDTQYF
TRBV27	TRBD1	TRBJ1-1	once	TGTGCCAGCAGTCCTGCTGGGACAGCGAACACTGAAGCTTTCTTT	CASSPAGTANTEAFF
TRBV11-2	.	TRBJ1-2	.	TGTGCCAGCAGCCAGGGAGAAGGGGTCGGCTACACCTTC	CASSQGEGVGYTF
TRBV5-1	.	TRBJ2-3	once	TGCGCCAGCAGCTTAGACGGGTTGGATACGCAGTATTTT	CASSLDGLDTQYF
TRBV28	.	TRBJ1-5	.	TGTGCCAGCAGTTTCGGGGGGGCTAGTCAGCCCCAGCATTTT	CASSFGGASQPQHF
TRBV28	.	TRBJ1-1	.	TGTGCCAGCAGTCCGACCATGCCCGGGGGCTTGTTAGAAGCTTTCTTT	CASSPTMPGGLLEAFF
TRBV7-9	TRBD2	TRBJ2-2	.	TGTGCCAGCAGCCCTAGCGGCAGGGACACCGGGGAGCTGTTTTTT	CASSPSGRDTGELFF
TRBV7-3	.	TRBJ1-1	.	TGTGCCAGCAGCTTAGGGAGTTCGAACACTGAAGCTTTCTTT	CASSLGSSNTEAFF
TRBV2	TRBD1	TRBJ2-1	once	TGTGCCAGCAGTGGAGTCGGGACAGCCACCTTCGGTGAGCAGTTCTTC	CASSGVGTATFGEQFF
TRBV20-1	TRBD1	TRBJ2-7	.	TGCAGTGGACAGGGAGTCTACGAGCAGTACTTC	CSGQGVYEQYF
TRBV6-5	.	TRBJ1-1	.	TGTGCCAGCAGTTACTCCGCAAACAGGGCGAACACTGAAGCTTTCTTT	CASSYSANRANTEAFF
TRBV10-3	TRBD2	TRBJ2-1	few	TGTGCCATCAGTGGGTGGGAGGGCAATGAGCAGTTCTTC	CAISGWEGNEQFF
TRBV5-8	TRBD2	TRBJ2-1	.	TGTGCCAGCAGTTCGGGGGCCGGGCTAGCGGGAGGGGACGAGCAGTTCTTC	CASSSGAGLAGGDEQFF
TRBV5-1	.	TRBJ2-7	.	TGCGCCAGCAGCTTGGGGGGAGTGGACGACGAGCAGTACTTC	CASSLGGVDDEQYF
TRBV6-5	.	TRBJ1-3	once	TGTGCCAGCAGTTACAATTCCGGAAACACCATATATTTT	CASSYNSGNTIYF
TRBV25-1	.	TRBJ1-2	few	TGTGCCAGCAGGGGGGACCCCCTTGGCTACACCTTC	CASRGDPLGYTF
TRBV2	TRBD1	TRBJ1-1	.	TGTGCCAGCAGTGTAGGGGGCCAAGGGGCTTTCTTT	CASSVGGQGAFF
TRBV18	.	TRBJ2-1	.	TGTGCCAGCTCACCACTCTCAAACAATGAGCAGTTCTTC	CASSPLSNNEQFF
TRBV7-7	.	TRBJ2-7	.	TGTGCTAGCAGCTTAGATGGATCCTACGAGCAGTACTTC	CASSLDGSYEQYF
TRBV7-9	.	TRBJ2-7	.	TGTGCCAGCAGCTTGAGGCTGGGAACCTCCTACGAGCAGTACTTC	CASSLRLGTSYEQYF
TRBV9	.	TRBJ2-7	.	TGTGCCAGCAGCGCCGAGTCAGGGGCTTCCTCCTACGAGCAGTACTTC	CASSAESGASSYEQYF
TRBV30	.	TRBJ2-6	once	TGTGCCGGGACGGGGGCTGGGGCCAACGTCCTGACTTTC	CAGTGAGANVLTF
TRBV4-1	TRBD1	TRBJ2-7	.	TGCGCCAGCAGCCAAGATCTGGGACAGGGGGCGCAGTACGAGCAGTACTTC	CASSQDLGQGAQYEQYF
TRBV5-6	TRBD1	TRBJ1-6	few	TGTGCCAGCAGCGTCGGGACAGGGTATTTACCCCTCCACTTT	CASSVGTGYLPLHF
TRBV6-1	.	TRBJ2-3	.	TGTGCCAGCAGCGGTAGGGAACCCGATACGCAGTATTTT	CASSGREPDTQYF
TRBV10-2	.	TRBJ1-5	.	TGCGCCAGCAGTGGTCTCGCTAACAATCAGCCCCAGCATTTT	CASSGLANNQPQHF
TRBV5-4	TRBD2	TRBJ2-2	.	TGTGCCAGCAGTCTCCGGATGCTAGCGGGGGGGCCCGGGGAGCTGTTTTTT	CASSLRMLAGGPGELFF
TRBV11-2	.	TRBJ2-7	.	TGTGCCAGCAGCTTCCCAGGGATTTCCTACGAGCAGTACTTC	CASSFPGISYEQYF
TRBV7-6	TRBD2	TRBJ2-3	.	TGTGCCAGCAGCCCCGCGGGGGGCAGCACAGATACGCAGTATTTT	CASSPAGGSTDTQYF
TRBV5-1	.	TRBJ1-2	.	TGCGCCAGCAGCTTGGAACCGGGCAGGACGGGGGGCTACACCTTC	CASSLEPGRTGGYTF
TRBV28	.	TRBJ1-5	.	TGTGCCAGCAGGCGCGCGGGGGAACAGCCCCAGCATTTT	CASRRAGEQPQHF
TRBV11-1	.	TRBJ2-7	.	TGTGCCAGCAGCTTAAGTACAGGGAATCTCTACGAGCAGTACTTC	CASSLSTGNLYEQYF
TRBV11-3	TRBD2	TRBJ2-1	.	TGTGCCAGCAGCTTAATCACAGCGGGAGGCTCCAATGAGCAGTTCTTC	CASSLITAGGSNEQFF
TRBV23-1	.	TRBJ2-1	few	TGCGCCAGCAGTCCATCACAGGGATGTGAGCAGTTCTTC	CASSPSQGCEQFF
TRBV5-5	.	TRBJ1-5	.	TGTGCCAGCAGCGCGCAGCGAGGGCGCGGTCAGCCCCAGCATTTT	CASSAQRGRGQPQHF
TRBV6-7	.	TRBJ2-7	.	TGTGCCACATCCGACGAGCAGTACTTC	CATSDEQYF
TRBV14	.	TRBJ1-4	.	TGTGCCACCCAGTCGCAGCTGAATGAAAAACTGTTTTTT	CATQSQLNEKLFF
TRBV18	.	TRBJ2-7	few	TGTGCCAGCTCACCACTGGTCGGCGGGGCAAACTACGAGCAGTACTTC	CASSPLVGGANYEQYF
TRBV19	.	TRBJ1-2	.	TGTGCCAGTACCCTTATCGGGCAGGGGATCCCCTATGGCTACACCTTC	CASTLIGQGIPYGYTF
TRBV5-1	TRBD2	TRBJ2-3	.	TGCGCCAGCAGCCCGGTCGCTAGCGGGGGGGTTGATACGCAGTATTTT	CASSPVASGGVDTQYF
TRBV5-1	TRBD1	TRBJ2-7	few	TGCGCCAGCAGCTTACAGGGGGCGACCTACGAGCAGTACTTC	CASSLQGATYEQYF
TRBV2	.	TRBJ1-1	.	TGTGCCAGCAGAGGAGTGAACACTGAAGCTTTCTTT	CASRGVNTEAFF
TRBV7-2	TRBD2	TRBJ2-1	.	TGTGCCAGCAGCATTAGCGGGGGGAGCTCCTACAATGAGCAGTTCTTC	CASSISGGSSYNEQFF
TRBV6-5	.	TRBJ1-6	.	TGTGCCAGCAGTTACTCTTTGCAGGGAAATAATTCACCCCTCCACTTT	CASSYSLQGNNSPLHF
TRBV28	.	TRBJ2-7	.	TGTGCCAGCAGTTTTAGCGGTCCCGGCGAGCAGTACTTC	CASSFSGPGEQYF
TRBV5-4	TRBD2	TRBJ2-1	.	TGTGCCAGCAGCTTAGGTAGCGGGAGGGATTACAATGAGCAGTTCTTC	CASSLGSGRDYNEQFF
TRBV5-6	.	TRBJ2-3	.	TGTGCCAGCAGCTTGGGGGGGGCGAGTACAGATACGCAGTATTTT	CASSLGGASTDTQYF
TRBV28	TRBD1	TRBJ1-3	.	TGTGCCAGCAGTTTGGTGACAGGGAAATCTGGAAACACCATATATTTT	CASSLVTGKSGNTIYF
TRBV6-1	TRBD1	TRBJ1-2	.	TGTGCCAGCAGCCCAGGGGGCGGCCGGTATGGCTACACCTTC	CASSPGGGRYGYTF
TRBV27	.	TRBJ2-7	.	TGTGCCAGCCCCGGAGGAATGGTTAACGAGCAGTACTTC	CASPGGMVNEQYF
TRBV27	TRBD1	TRBJ1-2	.	TGTGCCAGCAGTTCGCGCAGGGGGAACGGCTACACCTTC	CASSSRRGNGYTF
TRBV28	TRBD1	TRBJ1-5	.	TGTGCCAGCAGCCCCAGGACAGGGGTCAATCAGCCCCAGCATTTT	CASSPRTGVNQPQHF
TRBV7-8	TRBD1	TRBJ2-7	once	TGTGCCAGCAGCGGTAGACAGGGGGCGTTAGGGGAGCAGTACTTC	CASSGRQGALGEQYF